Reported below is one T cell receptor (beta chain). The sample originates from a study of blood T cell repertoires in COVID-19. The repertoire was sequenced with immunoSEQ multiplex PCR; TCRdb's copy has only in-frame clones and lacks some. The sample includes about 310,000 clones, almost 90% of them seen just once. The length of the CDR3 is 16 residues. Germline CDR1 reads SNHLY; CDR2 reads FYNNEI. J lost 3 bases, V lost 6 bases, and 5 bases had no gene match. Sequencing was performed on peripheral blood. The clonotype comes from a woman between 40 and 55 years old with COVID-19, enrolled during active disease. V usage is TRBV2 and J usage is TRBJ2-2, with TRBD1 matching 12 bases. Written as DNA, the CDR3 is TGTGCCAGCAGAGGGGGACAGGGGGCTGACACCGGGGAGCTGTTTTTT. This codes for CASRGGQGADTGELFF.